Below are 27 T cell receptor beta chains sequenced from a single sample in a study of blood T cell repertoires in COVID-19 (dated by TCRdb to between 2020 and 2021). The protocol used for the library was the immunoSEQ multiplex PCR assay. Drawn from immuneACCESS, this table holds only the in-frame rearrangements with V and J called that TCRdb kept. Clones are partly lost; checked studies trace under half to an unresolved V gene and leave the rest unexplained. The table for this sample lists 30,000 to 40,000 clones; 85% of them were counted only once. In total, the top ten clones hold approximately 15% of the sample. The sample was peripheral blood. These receptor sequences come from a human donor with acute or convalescent COVID-19. The donor label of this sample is uncertain.

CDR3 sequence: CASSLGSYGYTF. The DNA for the CDR3 is TGTGCCAGCAGTTTAGGCAGTTATGGCTACACCTTC. The chain links TRBV28 to TRBJ1-2, with unresolved D. Germline lookup yields CDR1 MDHEN and CDR2 SYDVKM. CDR3 length equals 12 residues. The ends were cut back, 2 bases at V and 5 bases at J, with 6 bases in the middle.

The genes are TRBV7-2 and TRBJ2-5; TRBD2 matches 16 bases. The germline CDR1 and CDR2 sequences are SGHTA and FQGNSA. The CDR3 is made up of 19 amino acids. With 1 base clipped from V and 2 bases from J, the junction kept 7 bases outside the gene matches. This CDR3 is CASSLDSPGLAGGQETQYF. CDR3 DNA: TGTGCCAGCAGCTTAGATTCGCCGGGACTAGCGGGAGGGCAAGAGACCCAGTACTTC.

The rearrangement links TRBV28 to TRBJ2-3, with 8 bases fitting TRBD1. The germline V gene encodes CDR1 MDHEN and CDR2 SYDVKM. J was trimmed by 3 bases and V by 5 bases; bases with no gene match: 7. CDR3 length: 15 residues. CDR3 in amino acids: CASSRDRGRTDTQYF. The DNA of the CDR3 is TGTGCCAGCAGTCGCGACAGGGGAAGGACAGATACGCAGTATTTT.

The genes are TRBV2 and TRBJ1-2, with TRBD1 matching 7 bases. Germline V gene data show CDR1 as SNHLY and CDR2 as FYNNEI. The CDR3 spans 13 residues. Trimming cost V 2 bases and J 4 bases; bases outside gene matches: 1. The CDR3 sequence: CASSEWTGYGYTF. The CDR3 DNA follows: TGTGCCAGCAGTGAATGGACAGGCTATGGCTACACCTTC.

J is TRBJ1-1 and V is TRBV28, with 12 bases fitting TRBD1. J lost 7 bases, V lost 6 bases, and 9 bases had no gene match. This CDR3 comprises 15 residues. Germline-derived CDR1 and CDR2 are MDHEN and SYDVKM. In DNA form, the CDR3 reads TGTGCCAGCAGCACCGGGACAGGGGGCAAAAATGAAGCTTTCTTT. This sequence encodes CASSTGTGGKNEAFF.

The chain couples TRBV3-1 (or the pseudogene TRBV3-2) to TRBJ2-1; D may be TRBD1 (5 bases). The germline V and J ends were trimmed by 0 bases and 3 bases, with 9 bases remaining between them. Germline loops: CDR1 LGHDT, CDR2 YNNKEL (reference sequence). The CDR3 contains 15 residues. The CDR3 DNA is TGTGCCAGCAGCCAAGATCAGGGCGGCTACAATGAGCAGTTCTTC. It specifies CASSQDQGGYNEQFF.

A single count supports this clone. This chain connects TRBV28 to TRBJ1-2; D gene ambiguous. Germline CDR1 and CDR2: MDHEN and SYDVKM. Deletions cut 4 bases from V and 4 bases from J, with 7 bases between. CDR3 length: 12 residues. The CDR3 spells CASSSPSYGYTF. The CDR3 DNA follows: TGTGCCAGCAGTTCCCCCTCCTATGGCTACACCTTC.

The DNA of the CDR3 is TGTGCCAGTAGTATAGTTATACAGTGGGGCACAGATACGCAGTATTTT. Translated: CASSIVIQWGTDTQYF. The chain combines TRBV19 with TRBJ2-3; no definite D call. Trimming cost V 1 base and J 1 base, with 12 bases left between them. The germline CDR1 and CDR2 sequences are LNHDA and SQIVND (reference sequence). The CDR3 is 16 residues long.

This sequence joins TRBV10-1 and TRBJ2-5; D is possibly TRBD2 (6 bases). Germline CDR1 and CDR2: WNHNN and SYGVQD (reference sequence). The CDR3 runs 13 residues. Trimming stripped 3 bases from V and 5 bases from J, with 10 bases between. The CDR3 protein is CASSEPGGETQYF. The DNA for the CDR3 is TGCGCCAGCAGTGAACCCGGGGGTGAGACCCAGTACTTC.

The CDR3 reads CSADRVGSYGYTF. For the CDR3, the DNA is TGCAGCGCGGACAGGGTGGGATCCTATGGCTACACCTTC. The chain uses TRBV29-1 and TRBJ1-2, with 8 bases identical to TRBD1. Per germline, CDR1 SQVTM and CDR2 ANQGSEA. The V segment lost 7 bases and the J segment 4 bases; nucleotides outside the gene matches: 8. The CDR3 totals 13 residues.

The chain is built from TRBV4-1 and TRBJ1-2; D is unresolved. CDR1 MGHRA and CDR2 YSYEKL come from the germline V gene. Trimming took 1 base from V and 8 from J, leaving 11 bases between them. This CDR3 has 13 amino acids. This chain's CDR3 is CASSQGRGVGYTF. In nucleotides, the CDR3 is TGCGCCAGCAGCCAAGGGCGGGGAGTGGGCTACACCTTC.

The chain employs TRBV11-3 and TRBJ2-3, with 11 bases matching TRBD2. The CDR3 has 14 residues. V lost 7 bases to trimming and J lost 6 bases; unmatched junction nucleotides: 6. CDR1 SGHNT and CDR2 YENEEA come from the germline V gene. CDR3 DNA: TGTGCCAGCACAACTAGCGGGAGCGGCGATACGCAGTATTTT. Its protein is CASTTSGSGDTQYF.

The chain uses TRBV6-6 and TRBJ1-4, with 8 bases that match TRBD1. CDR3 length equals 15 residues. Trimming at V came to 2 bases and at J to 6 bases, leaving 5 bases not matched to a gene. Looked up from germline, CDR1 is MNHNY and CDR2 is SVGAGI (reference sequence). In DNA, the CDR3 is TGTGCCAGCAGTTACCAGGGGGCAGGGGATGAAAAACTGTTTTTT. As protein: CASSYQGAGDEKLFF.

The chain couples TRBV5-1 to TRBJ1-1, with D unclear. The CDR3 extends over 14 amino acids. The germline V gene encodes CDR1 SGHRS and CDR2 YFSETQ. The V end was cut by 0 bases, the J end by 5 bases, with 11 bases between. The CDR3 DNA is TGCGCCAGCAGCTTGGTGGGAGATGATACTGAAGCTTTCTTT. Translating gives CASSLVGDDTEAFF.

The chain has TRBV3-1 (or the pseudogene TRBV3-2) and TRBJ1-1; TRBD1 matches 9 bases. The V gene's germline CDR1 is LGHDT and CDR2 YNNKEL (reference sequence). This CDR3 region has 14 residues. The J segment lost 8 bases and the V segment lost 6 bases, leaving 10 bases of the junction unmatched. The CDR3 reads CASSPETGGTEAFF. In nucleotides, the CDR3 is TGTGCCAGCAGTCCTGAAACAGGGGGCACGGAAGCTTTCTTT.

The V gene is TRBV29-1, the J gene TRBJ1-1; 8 positions match TRBD1. The V gene end was trimmed by 3 bases and the J gene end by 6 bases; junction bases not matched to a gene: 3. Germline V gene sequence: CDR1 SQVTM, CDR2 ANQGSEA. CDR3 length: 12 residues. CDR3 residues: CSVDTGGAEAFF. In nucleotides, the CDR3 is TGCAGCGTTGATACAGGGGGAGCTGAAGCTTTCTTT.

The chain couples TRBV6-2 or TRBV6-3 to TRBJ1-2, with no clear D. Trimming took off 5 bases at V and 1 base at J, with 2 bases between the two ends. The germline V gene has CDR1 MNHEY and CDR2 SVGEGT. The CDR3 runs 11 residues. The CDR3 region is CASSHNYGYTF. DNA of the CDR3: TGTGCCAGCAGTCATAACTATGGCTACACCTTC.

This clone came up once. This chain joins TRBV9 and TRBJ1-6; D is unclear. The ends were cut back, 3 bases at V and 4 bases at J, with 8 bases in the middle. Germline lookup yields CDR1 SGDLS and CDR2 YYNGEE. The CDR3 runs to 14 residues. This CDR3 is CASSAYSYNSPLHF. In nucleotides, the CDR3 is TGTGCCAGCAGCGCCTATAGTTATAATTCACCCCTCCACTTT.

This chain uses TRBV19 with TRBJ2-1; possibly TRBD2 for D (6 bases). CDR3 length: 16 residues. The V end was cut by 0 bases, the J end by 6 bases, with 15 bases between. The germline V gene has CDR1 LNHDA and CDR2 SQIVND (reference sequence). Here the CDR3 DNA reads TGTGCCAGTAGTATAGATGGGGGGAGCTACTTCAATGAGCAGTTCTTC. It translates to CASSIDGGSYFNEQFF.

J is TRBJ1-1 and V is TRBV19; no definite D call. Germline CDR1 LNHDA, CDR2 SQIVND (reference sequence). The ends were cut back, 7 bases at V and 6 bases at J, with 15 bases in the middle. CDR3 length equals 13 residues. For the CDR3, the DNA is TGTGCCAGTATTGGTAACGTGGCAGCTGAAGCTTTCTTT. Its protein product is CASIGNVAAEAFF.

The chain couples TRBV10-1 to TRBJ2-3; D unclear. V dropped 5 bases and J dropped 2 bases, with 5 bases sitting between them. The CDR3 length is 12 residues. CDR1 is WNHNN and CDR2 is SYGVQD in the germline V gene (reference sequence). The DNA for the CDR3 is TGCGCCAGCAGTTATTCCACAGATACGCAGTATTTT. It is translated as CASSYSTDTQYF.

The chain links TRBV18 to TRBJ1-5; 10 nucleotides align to TRBD1. CDR3 length: 15 amino acids. Germline assignment: CDR1 KGHSH and CDR2 LQKENI. Losses at the gene ends were 5 bases for V and 6 bases for J; bases not matched to a gene: 7. CDR3 residues: CASSWDRGGVQPQHF. CDR3 nucleotide sequence: TGTGCCAGCTCATGGGACAGGGGCGGGGTTCAGCCCCAGCATTTT.

The V and J genes are TRBV11-2 and TRBJ2-3, with D unclear. The germline CDR1 and CDR2 sequences are SGHAT and FQNNGV. This CDR3 is built from 11 residues. V lost 5 bases and J 2 bases, leaving 2 bases between the germline ends. CDR3 in amino acids: CASSHTDTQYF. CDR3 sequence (DNA): TGTGCCAGCAGCCACACAGATACGCAGTATTTT.

The rearrangement links TRBV29-1 to TRBJ1-2; TRBD1 is a possible D gene (6 bases). With 5 bases removed from V and 3 bases from J, the gap between germline ends came to 16 bases. Germline CDR1 reads SQVTM; CDR2 reads ANQGSEA. This CDR3 has 14 amino acids. CDR3 DNA sequence: TGCAGCGTTCATCCCACAGGGTTATACTATGGCTACACCTTC. This translates into CSVHPTGLYYGYTF.

The chain combines TRBV28 with TRBJ2-1, with D tentatively TRBD1 (7 bases). Looked up from germline, CDR1 is MDHEN and CDR2 is SYDVKM. The CDR3 runs 15 residues. V dropped 6 bases and J dropped 6 bases, with 18 bases sitting between them. The CDR3 is CASRGWQGGSNEQFF. CDR3 nucleotide sequence: TGTGCCAGCAGGGGTTGGCAGGGGGGATCCAATGAGCAGTTCTTC.

V and J are TRBV19 and TRBJ1-4; TRBD1 aligns across 10 bases. The germline gives CDR1 LNHDA, CDR2 SQIVND (reference sequence). The trim removed 3 bases at V and 8 bases at J, leaving 6 bases unmatched. The CDR3 is 15 residues long. The CDR3 reads CASSISGTGVEKLFF. CDR3 in DNA: TGTGCCAGTAGTATTTCCGGGACAGGGGTGGAAAAACTGTTTTTT.

V gene TRBV14 combines with J gene TRBJ1-4; D not resolved. Germline CDR1 and CDR2: SGHDN and FVKESK. The V end was cut by 2 bases, the J end by 7 bases, with 5 bases between. The CDR3 length is 12 residues. The CDR3 region has the DNA TGTGCCAGCAGCCAATCGGTTGAAAAACTGTTTTTT. Translating gives CASSQSVEKLFF.